This TCR beta chain was obtained from a study of vaccination and CD4 T cells after COVID-19. Overall study context: Cultures that served as controls received a CEFX pool, an HIV-1 Nef pool, or no peptide.

Treatment described: roughly 10-day PBMC culture with coronavirus spike peptide pools or control peptides (ViraFEST assay). ViraFEST relied on peptide pools to expand antigen-specific T cells; the TCRs were sequenced afterward. Before Alpha, Beta and Delta appeared in the US, convalescents tested positive (March–December 2020). Oncomine TCR Beta short-read sequencing was applied to DNA from cultured CD4+ T cells. TCRdb called the PCR reads again in MiXCR, with one record for every CDR3 protein. The sample comprises 12,000 or so distinct CDR3 sequences, roughly 50% of which are singletons, and roughly 15% rests with the top ten. Deletions cut 3 bases from V and 4 bases from J, with 12 bases between. Germline-derived CDR1 and CDR2 are SNHLY and FYNNEI. The CDR3 runs 15 residues. Remarks on this clonotype: Its antigen is not known.

The study, taken as a whole, reports: Apart from involving relatively few convalescent patients, the work omitted early post-infection timepoints.

This sequence was found in a human donor who had recovered from COVID-19. This sequence joins TRBV2 and TRBJ2-2; D possibly corresponds to TRBD1 (6 bases). The source material was CD4+ T cells from blood, cultured in vitro. This CDR3 reads CASSDRTGLTGELFF. The DNA for the CDR3 is TGTGCCAGCAGTGACCGAACAGGGCTCACCGGGGAGCTGTTTTTT. Supplemented by reference TRBV2 and TRBJ2-2, the full variable domain reads EPEVTQTPSHQVTQMGQEVILRCVPISNHLYFYWYRQILGQKVEFLVSFYNNEISEKSEIFDDQFSVERPDGSNFTLKIRSTKLEDSAMYFCASSDRTGLTGELFFGEGSRLTVL.